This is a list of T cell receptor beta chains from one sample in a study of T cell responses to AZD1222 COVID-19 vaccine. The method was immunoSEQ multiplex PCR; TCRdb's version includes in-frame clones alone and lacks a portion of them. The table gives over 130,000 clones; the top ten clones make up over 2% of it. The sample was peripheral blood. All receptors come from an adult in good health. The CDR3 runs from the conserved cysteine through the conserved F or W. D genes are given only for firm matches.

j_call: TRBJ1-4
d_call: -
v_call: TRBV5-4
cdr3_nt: TGTGCCAGCAGTTCAAACTTAAATGAAAAACTGTTTTTT
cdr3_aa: CASSSNLNEKLFF

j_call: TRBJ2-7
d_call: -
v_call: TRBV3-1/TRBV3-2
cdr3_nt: TGTGCCAGCAGCGGCGGGGTTCGCTACGAGCAGTACTTC
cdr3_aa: CASSGGVRYEQYF

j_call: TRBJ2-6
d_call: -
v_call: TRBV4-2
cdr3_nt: TGTGCCAGCAGCTCTGGGACTGAAACCTCTGGGGCCAACGTCCTGACTTTC
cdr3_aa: CASSSGTETSGANVLTF

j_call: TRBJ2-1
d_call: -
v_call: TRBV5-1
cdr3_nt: TGCGCCAGCAGCTTGTCAGGCCTTAGCTCCTACAATGAGCAGTTCTTC
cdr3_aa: CASSLSGLSSYNEQFF

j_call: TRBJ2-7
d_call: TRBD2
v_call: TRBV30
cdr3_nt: TGTGCCTGGCAGCGGGGGGGCCTCGCCGAGCAGTACTTC
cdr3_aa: CAWQRGGLAEQYF

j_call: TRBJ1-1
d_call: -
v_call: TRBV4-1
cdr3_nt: TGCGCCAGCAGCCAAGACCAGGAAGCTTTCTTT
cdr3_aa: CASSQDQEAFF

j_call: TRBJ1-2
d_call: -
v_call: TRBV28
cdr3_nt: TGTGCCAGCAGTATCAACAGGGCGTTATATGGCTACACCTTC
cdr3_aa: CASSINRALYGYTF

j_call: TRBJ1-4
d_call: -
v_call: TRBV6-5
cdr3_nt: TGTGCCAGCAGCTCTCCTAAACAGGGTACAAAAAAACTGTTTTTT
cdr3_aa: CASSSPKQGTKKLFF

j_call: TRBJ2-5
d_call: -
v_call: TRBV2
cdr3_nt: TGTGCCAGCTCGCCTGGCCAATTCGAGACCCAGTACTTC
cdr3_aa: CASSPGQFETQYF

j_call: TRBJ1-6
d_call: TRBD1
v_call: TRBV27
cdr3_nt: TGTGCCAGCAGTTTATTCGGGGACAGCGTTGCTAATTCACCCCTCCACTTT
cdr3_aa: CASSLFGDSVANSPLHF

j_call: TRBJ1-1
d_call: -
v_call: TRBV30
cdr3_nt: TGTGCCTGGAGTGTATTGGGTAGGGTGAACACTGAAGCTTTCTTT
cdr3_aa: CAWSVLGRVNTEAFF

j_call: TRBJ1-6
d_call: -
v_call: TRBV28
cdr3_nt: TGTGCCAGCAGTTTATTCCGTAATTCACCCCTCCACTTT
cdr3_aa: CASSLFRNSPLHF

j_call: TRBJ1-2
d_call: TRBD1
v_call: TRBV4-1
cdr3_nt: TGCGCCAGCAGCCAAGCTCGGGACAGCATAGACTATGGCTACACCTTC
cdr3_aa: CASSQARDSIDYGYTF

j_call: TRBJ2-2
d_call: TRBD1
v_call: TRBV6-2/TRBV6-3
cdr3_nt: TGTGCCAGCAGTTTTCCAGACAGGGCGAACACCGGGGAGCTGTTTTTT
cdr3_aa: CASSFPDRANTGELFF

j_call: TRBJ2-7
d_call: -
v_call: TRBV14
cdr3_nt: TGTGCCAGCAGCAAGCCCAGCACAGGTCCCTACGAGCAGTACTTC
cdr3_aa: CASSKPSTGPYEQYF

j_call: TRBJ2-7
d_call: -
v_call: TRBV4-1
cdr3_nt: TGCGCCAGCAGCCAAGTCGGGAGTCCCTACGAGCAGTACTTC
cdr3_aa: CASSQVGSPYEQYF

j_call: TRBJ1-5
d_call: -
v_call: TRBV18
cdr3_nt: TGTGCCAGCTCACCCCAGGGGAATAGCAATCAGCCCCAGCATTTT
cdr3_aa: CASSPQGNSNQPQHF

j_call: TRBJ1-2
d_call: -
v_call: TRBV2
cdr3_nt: TGTGCCAGCAGTGTACTTTTGGGGGCGGACGGCTACACCTTC
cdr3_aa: CASSVLLGADGYTF

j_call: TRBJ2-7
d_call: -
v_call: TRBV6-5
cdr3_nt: TGTGCCAGCAGGGACTTCTACGAGCAGTACTTC
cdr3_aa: CASRDFYEQYF

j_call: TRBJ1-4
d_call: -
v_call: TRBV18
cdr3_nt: TGTGCCAGCTCTCCCAGACAGCTATCTTATGCAACTAATGAAAAACTGTTTTTT
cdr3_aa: CASSPRQLSYATNEKLFF

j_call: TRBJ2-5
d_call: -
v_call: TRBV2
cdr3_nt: TGTGCCACCAAGAAAGAAGCGGAGGTTGGGGGGACCCAGTACTTC
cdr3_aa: CATKKEAEVGGTQYF

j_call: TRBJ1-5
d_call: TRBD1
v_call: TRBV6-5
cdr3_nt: TGTGCCAGCAGTTATGCCCCCGGGACAGGGGATCAGCCCCAGCATTTT
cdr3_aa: CASSYAPGTGDQPQHF

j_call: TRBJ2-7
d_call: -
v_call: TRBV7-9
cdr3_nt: TGTGCCAGCAGCTTAGGTGGGGGTCCACGCTACGAGCAGTACTTC
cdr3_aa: CASSLGGGPRYEQYF

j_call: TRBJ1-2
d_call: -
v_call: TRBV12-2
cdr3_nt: TGTGCAAGTCGCATAGCCCCACTTATGACCTATGGCTACACCTTC
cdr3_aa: CASRIAPLMTYGYTF

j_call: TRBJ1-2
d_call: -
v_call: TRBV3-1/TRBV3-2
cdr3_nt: TGTGCCAGCAGCCTCAGCGCGAACTATGGCTACACCTTC
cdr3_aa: CASSLSANYGYTF

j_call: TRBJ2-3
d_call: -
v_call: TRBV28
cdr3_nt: TGTGCCAGCAGCCGCAGCAAACCCACAGATACGCAGTATTTT
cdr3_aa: CASSRSKPTDTQYF

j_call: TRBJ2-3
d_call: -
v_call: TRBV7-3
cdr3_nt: TGTGCCAGCAGCTTCAATGGGGTGTCACATACGCAGTATTTT
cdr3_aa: CASSFNGVSHTQYF

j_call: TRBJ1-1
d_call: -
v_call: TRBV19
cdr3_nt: TGTGCCAGTAGCCCTGGCCGGGAGACTGAAGCTTTCTTT
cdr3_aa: CASSPGRETEAFF

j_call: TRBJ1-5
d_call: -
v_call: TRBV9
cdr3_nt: TGTGCCAGCAGCGTAGGTTTGGGGGGGGGCAATCAGCCCCAGCATTTT
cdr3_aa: CASSVGLGGGNQPQHF

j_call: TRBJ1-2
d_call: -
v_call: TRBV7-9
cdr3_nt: TGTGCCAGCAGCCCGGGGTTACTCTCCTATGGCTACACCTTC
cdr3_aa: CASSPGLLSYGYTF

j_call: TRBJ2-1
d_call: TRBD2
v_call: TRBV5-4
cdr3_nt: TGTGCCAGCAGCCGGGGGGGGCCGGGCTCCTACAATGAGCAGTTCTTC
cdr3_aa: CASSRGGPGSYNEQFF

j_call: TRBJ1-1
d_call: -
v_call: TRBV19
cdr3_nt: TGTGCCAGTGCTACTGGGGTCACTGAAGCTTTCTTT
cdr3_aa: CASATGVTEAFF

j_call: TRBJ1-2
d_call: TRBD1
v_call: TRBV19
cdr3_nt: TGTGCCAGTAGTATTCGACGGGACAGGGTCCATGGCTACACCTTC
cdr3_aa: CASSIRRDRVHGYTF

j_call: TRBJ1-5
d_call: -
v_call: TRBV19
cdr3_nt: TGTGCCTCCAAGACCGCCGACATGGGAATCAATCAGCCCCAGCATTTT
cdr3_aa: CASKTADMGINQPQHF

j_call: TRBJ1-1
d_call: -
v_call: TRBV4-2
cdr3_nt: TGTGCCAGCAGCCAAGACACCTTAGGAACTGAAGCTTTCTTT
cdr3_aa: CASSQDTLGTEAFF

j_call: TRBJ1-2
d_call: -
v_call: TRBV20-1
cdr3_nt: TGCAGTGCTTTCCAGTATGGCTACACCTTC
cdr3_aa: CSAFQYGYTF

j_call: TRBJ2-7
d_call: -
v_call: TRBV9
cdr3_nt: TGTGCCAGCAGCCTCGCACCCCACAACGAGCAGTACTTC
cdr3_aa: CASSLAPHNEQYF

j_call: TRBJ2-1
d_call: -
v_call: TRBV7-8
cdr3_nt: TGTGCCAGCAGCCCGGGGTTTATGGAGACCTCCCTCTACAATGAGCAGTTCTTC
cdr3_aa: CASSPGFMETSLYNEQFF

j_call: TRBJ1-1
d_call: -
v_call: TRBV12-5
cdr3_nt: TGTGCTAGTGGCCCTTCCGGGACTCGCGCCGAAGCTTTCTTT
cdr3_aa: CASGPSGTRAEAFF

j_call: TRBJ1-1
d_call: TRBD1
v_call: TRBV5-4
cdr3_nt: TGTGCCAGCAGCTTGATTGTGACAGGGGGCAGGGGAGTCACTGAAGCTTTCTTT
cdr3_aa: CASSLIVTGGRGVTEAFF

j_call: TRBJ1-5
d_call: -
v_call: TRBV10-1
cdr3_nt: TGCGCCGAGCTAACCATTTGGACCGATAAGGAATATAGCAATCAGCCCCAGCATTTT
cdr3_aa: CAELTIWTDKEYSNQPQHF

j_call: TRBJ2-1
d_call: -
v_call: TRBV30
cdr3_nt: TGTGCCTGGAGTGGCGCTGGACGGCACAATGAGCAGTTCTTC
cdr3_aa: CAWSGAGRHNEQFF

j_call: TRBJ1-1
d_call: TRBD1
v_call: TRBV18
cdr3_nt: TGTGCCAGCTCACCACCGACAGGGGACACTGAAGCTTTCTTT
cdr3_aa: CASSPPTGDTEAFF

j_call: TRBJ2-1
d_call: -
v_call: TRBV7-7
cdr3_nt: TGTGCCAGCAGCCCAGGTGGGGCAGGCGAGCAGTTCTTC
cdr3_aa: CASSPGGAGEQFF

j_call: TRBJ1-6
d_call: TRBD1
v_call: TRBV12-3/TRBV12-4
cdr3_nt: TGTGCCAGCAGCCAGGGGGGTTCACCCCTCCACTTT
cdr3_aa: CASSQGGSPLHF

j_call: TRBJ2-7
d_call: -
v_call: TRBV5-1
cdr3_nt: TGCGCCAGCAGCTTGGGAGGGCCCTCCTACGAGCAGTACTTC
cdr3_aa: CASSLGGPSYEQYF

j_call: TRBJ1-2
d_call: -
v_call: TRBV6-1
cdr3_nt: TGTGCCAGCAGTGAAGGGGGGCTAGGCTACACCTTC
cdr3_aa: CASSEGGLGYTF

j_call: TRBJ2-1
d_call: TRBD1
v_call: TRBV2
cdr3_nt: TGTGCCAGCAGTCTCCGGATACCGGGACAGGGGGCTTCCTACAATGAGCAGTTCTTC
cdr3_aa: CASSLRIPGQGASYNEQFF

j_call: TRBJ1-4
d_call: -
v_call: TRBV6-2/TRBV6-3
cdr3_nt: TGTGCCAGCAGTTATGATGGACCGCCCGGGGGACTGTTTTTT
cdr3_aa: CASSYDGPPGGLFF

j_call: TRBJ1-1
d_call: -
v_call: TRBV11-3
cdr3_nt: TGTGCCAGCAGCTTCCTACAGGGAACTGAAGCTTTCTTT
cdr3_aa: CASSFLQGTEAFF

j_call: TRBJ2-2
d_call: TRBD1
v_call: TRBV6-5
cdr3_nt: TGTGCCAGCAGTCCCGGGACAGGGGTCACCGGGGAGCTGTTTTTT
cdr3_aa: CASSPGTGVTGELFF

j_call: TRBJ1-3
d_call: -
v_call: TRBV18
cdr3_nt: TGTGCCAGCTCACCACAGGAACCTTACTCTGGAAACACCATATATTTT
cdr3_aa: CASSPQEPYSGNTIYF

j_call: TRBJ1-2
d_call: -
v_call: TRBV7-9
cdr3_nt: TGTGCCAGCAGCTTCCCGCCTGACAACTATGGCTACACCTTC
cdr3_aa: CASSFPPDNYGYTF

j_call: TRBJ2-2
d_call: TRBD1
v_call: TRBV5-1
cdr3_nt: TGCGCCAGCAGCTTGGTACAGGGGGTCACCGGGGAGCTGTTTTTT
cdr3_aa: CASSLVQGVTGELFF

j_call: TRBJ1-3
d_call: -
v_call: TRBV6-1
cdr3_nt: TGTGCCAGCAGTGAGAGTTATGGGGGCGGAAACACCATATATTTT
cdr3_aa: CASSESYGGGNTIYF

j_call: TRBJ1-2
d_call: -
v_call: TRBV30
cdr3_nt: TGTGCCTGGAGTGAAGTCCCAGCTAACTATGGCTACACCTTC
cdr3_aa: CAWSEVPANYGYTF

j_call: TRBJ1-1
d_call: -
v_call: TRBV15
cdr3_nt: TGTGCCACCAGTACTCAGGAGGGGGTAGCTTTCTTT
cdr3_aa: CATSTQEGVAFF